These T cell receptor beta chains were read from a single sample in a study of long-term antiretroviral therapy in people with HIV. Using immunoSEQ multiplex PCR, the repertoire was profiled, and TCRdb retains in-frame clones only, with some absent. The table records over 15,000 clones, around 94% of them present only once. The material sequenced was unsorted PBMCs, taken just under 6.5 years after starting antiretroviral therapy. These receptors originate from a woman in her 50s with HIV. CDR3s include the opening cysteine and the closing phenylalanine or tryptophan. The D gene is left open where the match is weak. Some rows have no size entry. The others give once, few or many, or a class for an expanded clone.

TRBJ2-7 | . | . | TRBV2 | TGTGCCAGCAGCCGAACAGGGAGCTCCTACGAGCAGTACTTC | CASSRTGSSYEQYF
TRBJ1-2 | . | . | TRBV6-1 | TGTGCCAGCAGTCCCCTGGGGGGCAGCTATGGCTACACCTTC | CASSPLGGSYGYTF
TRBJ2-3 | TRBD2 | . | TRBV19 | TGTGCCAGCCTAGCTGGGGGGGGTAACACAGATACGCAGTATTTT | CASLAGGGNTDTQYF
TRBJ2-3 | . | once | TRBV12-5 | TGTGCTAGTGGTTTGATAGGCACAGATACGCAGTATTTT | CASGLIGTDTQYF
TRBJ2-5 | . | . | TRBV10-3 | TGTGCCACATCCGCGACCGGTGACCAGTACTTC | CATSATGDQYF
TRBJ2-3 | . | . | TRBV27 | TGTGCCAGCAGTATTATAGTGGGCGGGGATACGCAGTATTTT | CASSIIVGGDTQYF
TRBJ2-1 | TRBD2 | . | TRBV19 | TGTGCCAGTAGTATCCCGACTAGCGGGAGGGCCGGTGAGCAGTTCTTC | CASSIPTSGRAGEQFF
TRBJ1-2 | . | . | TRBV5-1 | TGCGCCAGCAGCTCATCACAGGGAGGGTATGGCTACACCTTC | CASSSSQGGYGYTF
TRBJ2-5 | TRBD2 | once | TRBV5-6 | TGTGCCAGCAGCTTCCTAGCGGAAGAGACCCAGTACTTC | CASSFLAEETQYF
TRBJ1-2 | . | . | TRBV25-1 | TGTGCCAGTTTGGGAGGGGAGGGCTATGGCTACACCTTC | CASLGGEGYGYTF
TRBJ1-1 | . | . | TRBV9 | TGTGCCAGCAGCGTAGATACCGGATTGGGGATGAACACTGAAGCTTTCTTT | CASSVDTGLGMNTEAFF
TRBJ2-1 | TRBD2 | . | TRBV6-5 | TGTGCCAGCAGCGGGACTAGCGGGAGAGTTGAGCAGTTCTTC | CASSGTSGRVEQFF
TRBJ2-5 | . | . | TRBV28 | TGTGCCAGCGAGAATCTTGGCTCCCAAGAGACCCAGTACTTC | CASENLGSQETQYF
TRBJ1-4 | . | . | TRBV5-1 | TGCGCCAGCAGCTTGCCGGGGGGCGAAAAACTGTTTTTT | CASSLPGGEKLFF
TRBJ2-3 | . | . | TRBV2 | TGTGCCAGCAGCCCCCGCCTAGCGAACCCTAGCACAGATACGCAGTATTTT | CASSPRLANPSTDTQYF
TRBJ1-1 | . | . | TRBV6-4 | TGTGCCAGCAGTGGACAGGCGGGCACTGAAGCTTTCTTT | CASSGQAGTEAFF
TRBJ2-1 | . | . | TRBV5-4 | TGTGCCAGCAGCTTGGGGTCCTACTCCTACAATGAGCAGTTCTTC | CASSLGSYSYNEQFF
TRBJ1-2 | TRBD1 | . | TRBV28 | TGTGCCAGCAAGTCCTTGAGGACAGGGAAAGAGGGCTACACCTTC | CASKSLRTGKEGYTF
TRBJ1-1 | . | . | TRBV5-1 | TGCGCCAGCAGCATGACGGGCGACACTGAAGCTTTCTTT | CASSMTGDTEAFF
TRBJ2-1 | . | . | TRBV7-6 | TGTGCCAGCAGCTCCCGGGACCCAAGCTCCTACAATGAGCAGTTCTTC | CASSSRDPSSYNEQFF
TRBJ1-5 | . | . | TRBV4-2 | TGTGCCAGCAGCCAAGCATTACAGGGCAATCAGCCCCAGCATTTT | CASSQALQGNQPQHF
TRBJ1-3 | . | . | TRBV6-6 | TGTGCCAGCAGTCCCGGGACATCTGGAAACACCATATATTTT | CASSPGTSGNTIYF
TRBJ1-1 | . | . | TRBV10-3 | TGTGCCATCAGTGCCCTAGTGGGGGGCACTGAAGCTTTCTTT | CAISALVGGTEAFF
TRBJ1-5 | . | . | TRBV19 | TGTGCCAGTAAGGTCTGGGATCAGCCCCAGCATTTT | CASKVWDQPQHF
TRBJ2-1 | TRBD1 | . | TRBV6-4 | TGTGCCAGCAGATCGACAGGGGGCGTCTTAAATGAGCAGTTCTTC | CASRSTGGVLNEQFF
TRBJ2-7 | TRBD1 | . | TRBV28 | TGTGCCAGCAGTTGGGGTGGGACAGGGGACTACGAGCAGTACTTC | CASSWGGTGDYEQYF
TRBJ2-1 | TRBD2 | . | TRBV6-6 | TGTGCCAGCAGTTACCTAGCGGGAAGGGGATACAATGAGCAGTTCTTC | CASSYLAGRGYNEQFF
TRBJ2-5 | TRBD1 | once | TRBV18 | TGTGCCAGCTCACCACAAGGACAGGGGCAAGAGACCCAGTACTTC | CASSPQGQGQETQYF
TRBJ2-2 | . | few | TRBV4-1 | TGCGCCAGCAGCCCTATTAGCTGGCGAGACTCCCCCGGGGAGCTGTTTTTT | CASSPISWRDSPGELFF
TRBJ1-5 | TRBD1 | . | TRBV19 | TGTGCCAGTAGTGCGGGACAGTACAGGGGTTCAGATCAGCCCCAGCATTTT | CASSAGQYRGSDQPQHF
TRBJ2-3 | . | . | TRBV4-1 | TGCGCCAGCAGCCAAGGGGGTTCCACAGATACGCAGTATTTT | CASSQGGSTDTQYF
TRBJ2-7 | . | . | TRBV4-3 | TGCGCCAGCAGCCAAGATGGACACCCCTTGCCGGACGAGCAGTACTTC | CASSQDGHPLPDEQYF
TRBJ2-3 | . | . | TRBV28 | TGTGCCAGCAGTTTAAATATAGGCACGGACTATGAAGATACGCAGTATTTT | CASSLNIGTDYEDTQYF
TRBJ2-2 | . | once | TRBV9 | TGTGCCAGCGCAAGGGGGGGCCTGAACACCGGGGAGCTGTTTTTT | CASARGGLNTGELFF
TRBJ2-1 | TRBD1 | . | TRBV5-1 | TGCGCCAGCAGCTTCGGACAGGGGGCGAATGAGCAGTTCTTC | CASSFGQGANEQFF